The 9 T cell receptor beta chains below come from one sample, sequenced in a study of blood T cell repertoires in COVID-19. Generated by immunoSEQ multiplex PCR, the TCRdb table keeps only in-frame clones and is missing some. The sample contains roughly 250,000 clones, around nine tenths of which appear only once. Sequences were obtained from peripheral blood. These receptors all come from a middle-aged man who had recovered from COVID-19.

This clone occurred a few times. The V gene is TRBV2, the J gene TRBJ1-2; D gene uncertain. Germline V gives CDR1 SNHLY, CDR2 FYNNEI. This CDR3 contains 11 residues. V dropped 7 bases and J dropped 6 bases, with 9 bases sitting between them. In DNA, the CDR3 is TGTGCCAGCACCTGGGAGGATGGCTACACCTTC. It specifies CASTWEDGYTF.

The chain has TRBV2 and TRBJ2-1; 10 bases map to TRBD2. The CDR3 extends over 14 amino acids. The trim removed 4 bases at V and 8 bases at J, leaving 5 bases unmatched. Looked up from germline, CDR1 is SNHLY and CDR2 is FYNNEI. The CDR3 loop is CASSVSSGGYEQFF. The CDR3 DNA is TGTGCCAGCAGTGTTTCTAGCGGGGGTTATGAGCAGTTCTTC.

The V gene is TRBV3-1 (or the pseudogene TRBV3-2), the J gene TRBJ1-5; a possible D gene is TRBD1 (6 bases). The CDR3 consists of 17 residues. CDR1 LGHDT and CDR2 YNNKEL come from the germline V gene (reference sequence). Trimming removed 1 base from V and 3 bases from J, with 16 bases in between. The DNA of the CDR3 is TGTGCCAGCAGCCAAGGATGGACAGCCAGGAACAATCAGCCCCAGCATTTT. Encoded protein: CASSQGWTARNNQPQHF.

The chain combines TRBV27 with TRBJ1-6; D gene uncertain. Trimming took off 2 bases at V and 8 bases at J, with 7 bases between the two ends. The CDR3 has 13 residues. Germline-derived CDR1 and CDR2 are MNHEY and SMNVEV (reference sequence). The CDR3: CASSLAVYSPLHF. The CDR3 DNA sequence: TGTGCCAGCAGTTTAGCAGTTTATTCACCCCTCCACTTT.

The V and J genes are TRBV19 and TRBJ2-7; 10 bases match TRBD2. Germline V gene data show CDR1 as LNHDA and CDR2 as SQIVND (reference sequence). CDR3 length equals 15 residues. The trim removed 10 bases at V and 3 bases at J, leaving 12 bases unmatched. The CDR3 DNA follows: TGTGCCACCTCCAGGGGATTAGCGGGAGGCTACGAGCAGTACTTC. Protein sequence: CATSRGLAGGYEQYF.

The table lists this clone with a few counts. The same CDR3 also results from other DNA sequences found in this sample. J is TRBJ2-3 and V is TRBV12-3 or TRBV12-4, with D hard to call. The CDR3 runs 13 residues. The V end lost 3 bases, the J end lost 0 bases, and 4 bases lay between the germline ends. CDR3 sequence reads: CASSFSSTDTQYF. CDR3 DNA sequence: TGTGCCAGCAGTTTCTCTAGCACAGATACGCAGTATTTT.

J is TRBJ2-2 and V is TRBV27, with TRBD2 identical over 11 bases. V trimming: 3 bases; J trimming: 0 bases; junction bases outside the gene matches: 0. This CDR3 comprises 16 residues. Per the germline V gene, CDR1 is MNHEY and CDR2 is SMNVEV (reference sequence). The CDR3 protein is CASSFSGGANTGELFF. DNA of the CDR3: TGTGCCAGCAGTTTTAGCGGGGGGGCGAACACCGGGGAGCTGTTTTTT.

This chain uses TRBV11-3 with TRBJ2-1; TRBD1 aligns across 9 bases. This CDR3 is 15 amino acids long. J gave up 7 bases and V 6 bases, and 10 bases lay outside the gene matches. CDR1 and CDR2 from the germline V gene are SGHNT and YENEEA. Written as DNA, the CDR3 is TGTGCCAGCAGTCATGGACAGGGGAGAGGAAATGAGCAGTTCTTC. It is translated as CASSHGQGRGNEQFF. The complete variable domain, with remaining parts taken from reference TRBV11-3 and TRBJ2-1, reads EAGVVQSPRYKIIEKKQPVAFWCNPISGHNTLYWYLQNLGQGPELLIRYENEEAVDDSQLPKDRFSAERLKGVDSTLKIQPAELGDSAVYLCASSHGQGRGNEQFFGPGTRLTVL.

The CDR3 loop reads CASSPGLAGSYNEQFF. CDR3 sequence (DNA): TGTGCCAGCAGTCCAGGGTTAGCGGGTTCCTACAATGAGCAGTTCTTC. The rearrangement uses TRBV5-6 and TRBJ2-1; 7 bases are shared with TRBD2. V was pared by 5 bases and J by 1 base, with 9 bases of the junction left unmatched. Germline V gives CDR1 SGHDT, CDR2 YYEEEE. The CDR3 length is 16 residues.